The sequence of this T cell receptor beta chain was determined in a study of blood T cell repertoires in COVID-19. The age range of participants was 18 to 89 years, with residence in around 22 US areas. Clinical history reported by participants formed the basis on which cohorts were assigned. Shortly before study entry, within 2 weeks, exposed participants had met a COVID-19 case. In the original processing: Amplification with reference gene primers provided the estimates of nucleated cell counts. Repertoires were generated with immunoSEQ multiplex PCR, while TCRdb's copy carries only in-frame clones and drops some. That table supplies the V and J calls and clone size; D and trimming were determined from the DNA. The table lists roughly 240,000 clones, 70% to 90% of them singletons. The clonotype comes from a middle-aged man who had been exposed to COVID-19. The sequenced sample consisted of PBMCs or T cells enriched from blood (not recorded which).

The CDR3 nucleotides are TGTGCCTGGTCCACAGGGAACTATGGCTACACCTTC. Encoded protein: CAWSTGNYGYTF. The chain recombines TRBV30 with TRBJ1-2, with D maybe TRBD1 (6 bases). Germline V CDR1 and CDR2: GTSNPN, SVGIG (reference sequence). This CDR3 comprises 12 residues. The germline V and J ends were trimmed by 5 bases and 2 bases, with 9 bases remaining between them. The whole variable domain, filled in from reference TRBV30 and TRBJ1-2, reads SQTIHQWPATLVQPVGSPLSLECTVEGTSNPNLYWYRQAAGRGLQLLFYSVGIGQISSEVPQNLSASRPQDRQFILSSKKLLLSDSGFYLCAWSTGNYGYTFGSGTRLTVV.